This T cell receptor (beta chain) stems from a study of T cell repertoires in cytomegalovirus infection. Per the germline V gene, CDR1 is SGDLS and CDR2 is YYNGEE. The CDR3 has 14 residues. The germline V and J ends were trimmed by 1 base and 2 bases, with 7 bases remaining between them. In TCRdb, the reads were re-called with MiXCR into one record per CDR3 protein. This sample yields 450,000 to 600,000 distinct CDR3 sequences, of which around a third are seen a single time; 15% to 20% belongs to the top ten. Points on this clonotype: Its cognate antigen is unknown.

The rearrangement joins TRBV9 to TRBJ1-3; D is unresolved. This material consisted of cultured PBMCs, taken from culture after CMV antigen stimulation. The TCR sequence derives from a human donor in good health (CMV status not recorded). Some clones in this sample may be carry-over from other donors' samples. CDR3 nucleotide sequence: TGTGCCAGCAGCGTATCAGGAACTGGAAACACCATATATTTT. Translated, it gives CASSVSGTGNTIYF.